Below, 20 T cell receptor beta chains from the same sample are listed, as sequenced in a study of cytomegalovirus exposure and HLA in healthy donors. The PCR employed 60 Vbeta primers together with 13 Jbeta primers. The data were produced by immunoSEQ multiplex PCR, yet TCRdb's version contains in-frame clones alone and is incomplete. The profile covers 140,000 or so clones, with roughly three quarters appearing a single time and approximately 1.8% taken by the ten largest. Sequencing used PBMCs. The receptors shown here come from a woman in her 30s in good health and CMV-seronegative.

The chain carries TRBV30 and TRBJ2-5, with TRBD2 matching 12 bases. Germline lookup yields CDR1 GTSNPN and CDR2 SVGIG (reference sequence). The CDR3 extends over 15 amino acids. Trimming removed 2 bases from V and 4 bases from J; junction bases left unmatched: 5. The CDR3: CAWSRPGLAGETQYF. CDR3 sequence (DNA): TGTGCCTGGAGTCGCCCGGGACTAGCGGGAGAGACCCAGTACTTC.

The chain carries TRBV4-1 and TRBJ2-5, with 12 nucleotides matching TRBD2. V was clipped by 5 bases and J by 9 bases; unmatched bases: 10. CDR3 size: 15 residues. Germline CDR1 and CDR2: MGHRA and YSYEKL. The CDR3 bases are TGCGCCAGCAGCTTCGGACTAGCGGGGCCTACGGCCCAGTACTTC. Its translation: CASSFGLAGPTAQYF.

This clone was observed a handful of times. The chain combines TRBV27 with TRBJ1-1; 10 nucleotides line up with TRBD1. This CDR3 is built from 17 residues. V lost 4 bases, J lost 3 bases, and 11 bases stayed unmatched. Germline V gene sequence: CDR1 MNHEY, CDR2 SMNVEV (reference sequence). In DNA form, the CDR3 reads TGTGCCAGCAGTTCGCCCGGGACAGGGGTAGGGTACACTGAAGCTTTCTTT. This gives the protein CASSSPGTGVGYTEAFF.

The rearrangement joins TRBV19 to TRBJ2-5; TRBD1 aligns across 7 bases. CDR3 length equals 14 residues. Germline CDR1 reads LNHDA; CDR2 reads SQIVND (reference sequence). The V gene end was trimmed by 5 bases and the J gene end by 1 base; junction bases not matched to a gene: 4. In DNA, the CDR3 is TGTGCCAGTAGTCGACAGGGATTCCAAGAGACCCAGTACTTC. Residues: CASSRQGFQETQYF.

The rearrangement uses TRBV5-1 and TRBJ1-3; TRBD1 matches 8 bases. Looked up from germline, CDR1 is SGHRS and CDR2 is YFSETQ. The CDR3 length is 14 residues. Trimming took 1 base from V and 4 from J; bases not matched to a gene: 1. The CDR3 loop reads CASSLTGGGNTIYF. Here the CDR3 DNA reads TGCGCCAGCAGCTTGACAGGGGGAGGAAACACCATATATTTT.

This chain joins TRBV28 and TRBJ2-7, with 8 nucleotides matching TRBD1. The CDR3 sequence is 14 residues long. V dropped 4 bases and J dropped 6; count of bases not matched to a gene: 8. Germline values: CDR1 MDHEN, CDR2 SYDVKM. This CDR3 reads CASSSRGLGGEQYF. The DNA for the CDR3 is TGTGCCAGCAGTTCCAGGGGGCTAGGGGGCGAGCAGTACTTC.

The rearrangement uses TRBV28 and TRBJ1-4; 7 bases are a match to TRBD1. Germline CDR1 MDHEN, CDR2 SYDVKM. CDR3 length equals 16 residues. Trimming cost V 5 bases and J 11 bases; bases outside gene matches: 17. The CDR3 sequence is CASSPGGGQGVEKLFF. The DNA for the CDR3 is TGTGCCAGCAGTCCAGGCGGAGGTCAGGGGGTCGAGAAACTGTTTTTT.

The chain uses TRBV2 and TRBJ2-7, with TRBD1 identical over 7 bases. Trimming took 6 bases from V and 4 from J; bases not matched to a gene: 6. CDR3 size: 13 residues. CDR1 is SNHLY, CDR2 FYNNEI, per germline. DNA for the CDR3: TGTGCCAGCAGGAGGGACAGTAGGTACGAGCAGTACTTC. Translating it yields CASRRDSRYEQYF.

Many counts were recorded for this clone. This specimen includes other DNA sequences encoding the same CDR3. The chain links TRBV19 to TRBJ2-5, with D perhaps TRBD1 (5 bases). This CDR3 has 13 residues. V dropped 9 bases and J dropped 1 base, with 12 bases sitting between them. The germline V gene has CDR1 LNHDA and CDR2 SQIVND (reference sequence). This CDR3 reads CASSDSSQETQYF. The DNA of the CDR3 is TGTGCCAGCAGTGACAGTAGCCAAGAGACCCAGTACTTC.

This clone has a handful of counts. The chain joins TRBV7-9 to TRBJ2-5, with D uncertain. This CDR3 comprises 9 residues. The V gene lost 10 bases and the J gene lost 2 bases, with 2 bases spanning the gap. Germline CDR1 and CDR2: SEHNR and FQNEAQ (reference sequence). This CDR3 reads CATQETQYF. The CDR3, as DNA: TGTGCCACTCAAGAGACCCAGTACTTC.

The chain recombines TRBV29-1 with TRBJ1-2; tentatively, D is TRBD1 (6 bases). Trimming took 1 base from V and 4 from J, leaving 7 bases between them. The length of the CDR3 is 12 residues. Germline V gene data show CDR1 as SQVTM and CDR2 as ANQGSEA. CDR3 sequence: CSVEVQGYGYTF. CDR3 DNA sequence: TGCAGCGTTGAAGTACAGGGCTATGGCTACACCTTC.

The rearrangement uses TRBV7-2 and TRBJ1-5, with D perhaps TRBD1 (5 bases). Trimming left V 1 base short and J 8 bases short, with 15 bases between. The CDR3 spans 15 residues. Germline lookup yields CDR1 SGHTA and CDR2 FQGNSA. The CDR3 sequence is CASSLGHQGFKPQHF. The CDR3 coding sequence is TGTGCCAGCAGCTTAGGCCATCAGGGTTTCAAGCCCCAGCATTTT.

The chain joins TRBV4-1 to TRBJ2-3, with D unresolved. The germline V gene encodes CDR1 MGHRA and CDR2 YSYEKL. The CDR3 loop spans 14 amino acids. Trimming left V 2 bases short and J 3 bases short, with 9 bases between. CDR3 residues: CASSQLSFTDTQYF. CDR3 DNA sequence: TGCGCCAGCAGCCAACTAAGTTTTACAGATACGCAGTATTTT.

The chain couples TRBV2 to TRBJ2-3; 9 bases map to TRBD1. Germline V lookup: CDR1 SNHLY, CDR2 FYNNEI. V shed 7 bases, J shed 4 bases, and the junction held 6 bases outside the gene matches. The CDR3 is made up of 14 amino acids. This CDR3 reads CASTRTGVADTQYF. The DNA of the CDR3 is TGTGCCAGCACTCGGACAGGGGTGGCAGATACGCAGTATTTT.

The chain has TRBV9 and TRBJ2-1; 7 bases fit TRBD2. V shed 2 bases and J 5 bases; nucleotides not matched to a gene: 7. Germline assignment: CDR1 SGDLS and CDR2 YYNGEE. The CDR3 runs 15 residues. CDR3 nucleotide sequence: TGTGCCAGCAGCGTGTACGGGACTAATCACAATGAGCAGTTCTTC. Protein: CASSVYGTNHNEQFF.

This clone appeared a single time. The V call is TRBV28, the J call TRBJ2-7, with 11 bases lining up with TRBD2. V gave up 4 bases and J gave up 0 bases; unmatched junction bases: 5. Germline V gives CDR1 MDHEN, CDR2 SYDVKM. The CDR3 sequence is 16 residues long. This CDR3 is CASSSGTSGYSYEQYV. The CDR3 nucleotides read TGTGCCAGCAGTTCAGGGACTAGCGGTTACTCCTACGAGCAGTACGTC.

This clone was counted between two and nine times. The chain couples TRBV5-1 to TRBJ2-5; tentative D call: TRBD1 (5 bases). The CDR3 loop spans 14 amino acids. The germline V gene has CDR1 SGHRS and CDR2 YFSETQ. The germline V and J ends were trimmed by 2 bases and 5 bases, with 13 bases remaining between them. CDR3 nucleotides: TGCGCCAGCAGCTTTCCAGGGAAGAGGGAGACCCAGTACTTC. Protein: CASSFPGKRETQYF.

Only one count was recorded for this clone. This chain joins TRBV7-8 and TRBJ2-7, with D maybe TRBD1 (6 bases). In germline, CDR1 is SGHVS, CDR2 FQNEAQ. Trimming removed 4 bases from V and 6 bases from J, with 7 bases in between. CDR3 length: 11 residues. In DNA form, the CDR3 reads TGTGCCAGCAGCTCGGACAGCGAGCAGTACTTC. As protein: CASSSDSEQYF. Drawing the rest from reference TRBV7-8 and TRBJ2-7, the complete variable domain is GAGVSQSPRYKVAKRGQDVALRCDPISGHVSLFWYQQALGQGPEFLTYFQNEAQLDKSGLPSDRFFAERPEGSVSTLKIQRTQQEDSAVYLCASSSDSEQYFGPGTRLTVT.

V gene TRBV9 combines with J gene TRBJ1-2, with D tentatively TRBD1 (5 bases). V was clipped by 0 bases and J by 2 bases, with 14 bases between them. This CDR3 is built from 16 residues. Germline V gene lookup returns CDR1 SGDLS and CDR2 YYNGEE. In DNA form, the CDR3 reads TGTGCCAGCAGCGTAGGAGTCCGGGACTCAAACTATGGCTACACCTTC. Translated: CASSVGVRDSNYGYTF.

The gene calls are TRBV6-6 and TRBJ1-2; D call uncertain. CDR1 and CDR2 (germline): MNHNY, SVGAGI (reference sequence). V was trimmed by 0 bases and J by 5 bases, leaving 13 bases between them. The CDR3 totals 15 residues. The CDR3 nucleotides are TGTGCCAGCAGTTACTCTGGGAGATTACCGTATGGCTACACCTTC. It translates to CASSYSGRLPYGYTF.